The 19 T cell receptor beta chains below come from one sample, sequenced in a study of blood T cell repertoires in COVID-19. Assay used: immunoSEQ multiplex PCR; TCRdb lists only in-frame clones, some missing. In the table there are around 300,000 clones, just over 85% of which are singletons. Sequenced sample: peripheral blood. The receptors here all came from a woman in her twenties or thirties with active or convalescent COVID-19.

The chain links TRBV14 to TRBJ1-1; D possibly corresponds to TRBD1 (5 bases). Looked up from germline, CDR1 is SGHDN and CDR2 is FVKESK. The CDR3 has 13 amino acids. Trimming removed 4 bases at V and 0 bases at J, with 6 bases between. CDR3 loop: CASSPRVNTEAFF. CDR3 DNA sequence: TGTGCCAGCAGCCCCAGGGTGAACACTGAAGCTTTCTTT.

V gene TRBV12-3 or TRBV12-4 combines with J gene TRBJ1-1; D is undetermined. Trimming stripped 4 bases from V and 8 bases from J, with 14 bases between. The CDR3 sequence is 13 residues long. The CDR3 DNA follows: TGTGCCAGCAGTTATCGGGGTACGGGGGAAGCTTTCTTT. Its protein is CASSYRGTGEAFF.

V gene TRBV7-2 combines with J gene TRBJ2-7, with 7 nucleotides matching TRBD1. This CDR3 contains 15 residues. CDR1 and CDR2 from the germline V gene are SGHTA and FQGNSA. Trimming cost V 5 bases and J 3 bases; bases outside gene matches: 10. CDR3 protein: CASSMTGSFGYEQYF. In nucleotides, the CDR3 is TGTGCCAGCAGCATGACAGGGAGTTTTGGCTACGAGCAGTACTTC.

For the CDR3, the DNA is TGTGCCAGTAGTATGCTTTCCACATGGGACAGCAACTTGGCTTTCTTT. Amino acid sequence: CASSMLSTWDSNLAFF. The gene calls are TRBV19 and TRBJ1-1; 7 bases align to TRBD1. With 3 bases clipped from V and 11 bases from J, the junction kept 18 bases outside the gene matches. CDR1 LNHDA and CDR2 SQIVND come from the germline V gene (reference sequence). The CDR3 contains 16 residues.

This rearrangement joins TRBV5-6 to TRBJ2-2, with 11 nucleotides matching TRBD2. Trimming removed 3 bases from V and 0 bases from J; junction bases left unmatched: 1. The CDR3 runs 16 residues. The germline gives CDR1 SGHDT, CDR2 YYEEEE. This chain's CDR3 is CASSSGLAANTGELFF. CDR3 in DNA: TGTGCCAGCAGCTCGGGACTAGCGGCGAACACCGGGGAGCTGTTTTTT.

The rearrangement links TRBV5-1 to TRBJ2-1; 13 bases map to TRBD2. The trim removed 6 bases at V and 7 bases at J, leaving 7 bases unmatched. Germline assignment: CDR1 SGHRS and CDR2 YFSETQ. The CDR3 extends over 15 amino acids. The CDR3 sequence is CASTLLAGGPNEQFF. The CDR3 nucleotides are TGCGCCAGCACCCTACTAGCGGGGGGGCCGAATGAGCAGTTCTTC. The variable domain in full, with the rest retrieved from reference TRBV5-1 and TRBJ2-1, is KAGVTQTPRYLIKTRGQQVTLSCSPISGHRSVSWYQQTPGQGLQFLFEYFSETQRNKGNFPGRFSGRQFSNSRSEMNVSTLELGDSALYLCASTLLAGGPNEQFFGPGTRLTVL.

This chain links TRBV5-1 with TRBJ2-3, with D possibly matching TRBD1 (6 bases). Germline V gene sequence: CDR1 SGHRS, CDR2 YFSETQ. The CDR3 has 15 amino acids. With 0 bases removed from V and 2 bases from J, the gap between germline ends came to 10 bases. The CDR3 loop reads CASSLATGSTDTQYF. In DNA, the CDR3 is TGCGCCAGCAGCTTGGCCACAGGGTCCACAGATACGCAGTATTTT. The whole variable domain, remainder taken from reference TRBV5-1 and TRBJ2-3, is KAGVTQTPRYLIKTRGQQVTLSCSPISGHRSVSWYQQTPGQGLQFLFEYFSETQRNKGNFPGRFSGRQFSNSRSEMNVSTLELGDSALYLCASSLATGSTDTQYFGPGTRLTVL.

The chain carries TRBV21-1 and TRBJ2-3; the table gives TRBD2 as D, unverified against the DNA. TRBV21-1 counts as a pseudogene. This CDR3 contains 17 residues. The CDR3 spells CASSKGEAGESTDTQYF. Here the CDR3 DNA reads TGTGCCAGCAGCAAAGGGGAGGCGGGGGAAAGCACAGATACGCAGTATTTT.

The CDR3 DNA is TGTGCCAGCAGCCTAGGGACAGGAAATCAGCCCCAGCATTTT. It specifies CASSLGTGNQPQHF. The chain is built from TRBV7-9 and TRBJ1-5; 8 nucleotides match TRBD1. The length of the CDR3 is 14 residues. CDR1 SEHNR and CDR2 FQNEAQ come from the germline V gene (reference sequence). The V segment lost 5 bases and the J segment 4 bases; nucleotides outside the gene matches: 4.

The chain links TRBV7-9 to TRBJ2-7, with 7 bases lining up with TRBD2. Germline CDR1 SEHNR, CDR2 FQNEAQ (reference sequence). The CDR3 is 17 amino acids. V lost 1 base to trimming and J lost 3 bases; unmatched junction nucleotides: 12. The CDR3 sequence: CASSLDVRAGEDYEQYF. The CDR3 nucleotides are TGTGCCAGCAGCTTAGATGTCCGGGCGGGGGAAGACTACGAGCAGTACTTC. The full variable domain, completed using reference TRBV7-9 and TRBJ2-7, is DTGVSQNPRHKITKRGQNVTFRCDPISEHNRLYWYRQTLGQGPEFLTYFQNEAQLEKSRLLSDRFSAERPKGSFSTLEIQRTEQGDSAMYLCASSLDVRAGEDYEQYFGPGTRLTVT.

V and J are TRBV6-5 and TRBJ2-7; 10 nucleotides align to TRBD1. From germline, CDR1 is MNHEY and CDR2 SVGAGI. This CDR3 is built from 15 residues. Trimming at V came to 6 bases and at J to 5 bases, leaving 10 bases not matched to a gene. CDR3 region: CASRRTGTGAHEQYF. The CDR3 nucleotides are TGTGCCAGCAGAAGAACCGGGACAGGGGCCCACGAGCAGTACTTC.

V is TRBV28 and J is TRBJ2-5; 9 bases align to TRBD1. This CDR3 region has 16 residues. Germline CDR1 MDHEN, CDR2 SYDVKM. V was clipped by 4 bases and J by 4 bases; unmatched bases: 10. The CDR3 DNA sequence: TGTGCCAGCAGTTCATCCGGGACAGGGCCCAGAGAGACCCAGTACTTC. Its translation is CASSSSGTGPRETQYF.

The V call is TRBV19, the J call TRBJ1-1, with no clear D. The CDR3 extends over 15 amino acids. Trimming took 5 bases from V and 3 from J, leaving 16 bases between them. Germline CDR1 and CDR2: LNHDA and SQIVND (reference sequence). CDR3 amino acids: CASSRALSRDTEAFF. CDR3 in DNA: TGTGCCAGTAGTCGTGCCCTTTCGAGAGACACTGAAGCTTTCTTT.

The chain couples TRBV7-8 to TRBJ1-1; possibly TRBD1 for D (5 bases). The CDR3 extends over 16 amino acids. Between the trimmed V and J ends, which lost 6 bases and 1 base, there was a span of 18 bases. CDR1 is SGHVS and CDR2 is FQNEAQ in the germline V gene. CDR3 sequence: CASSSTPLQENTEAFF. CDR3 coding DNA: TGTGCCAGCAGTTCTACCCCCCTACAGGAGAACACTGAAGCTTTCTTT. The entire variable domain, with the rest obtained from reference TRBV7-8 and TRBJ1-1, is as follows: GAGVSQSPRYKVAKRGQDVALRCDPISGHVSLFWYQQALGQGPEFLTYFQNEAQLDKSGLPSDRFFAERPEGSVSTLKIQRTQQEDSAVYLCASSSTPLQENTEAFFGQGTRLTVV.

J is TRBJ1-5 and V is TRBV7-9, with D tentatively TRBD1 (6 bases). Trimming cost V 8 bases and J 5 bases, with 13 bases left between them. Germline V gene lookup returns CDR1 SEHNR and CDR2 FQNEAQ (reference sequence). The CDR3 has 13 residues. The CDR3 bases are TGTGCCAGCGGGGGCCTCAGGGATCAGCCCCAGCATTTT. Protein product: CASGGLRDQPQHF.

The chain has TRBV7-8 and TRBJ2-7; 9 nucleotides line up with TRBD1. Trimming cost V 5 bases and J 2 bases; bases outside gene matches: 4. Germline assignment: CDR1 SGHVS and CDR2 FQNEAQ. The CDR3 totals 14 residues. The CDR3 sequence is CASSQGQGPYEQYF. The CDR3 coding sequence is TGTGCCAGCAGCCAGGGACAGGGTCCCTACGAGCAGTACTTC. Together with reference TRBV7-8 and TRBJ2-7, the CDR3 gives the full variable domain: GAGVSQSPRYKVAKRGQDVALRCDPISGHVSLFWYQQALGQGPEFLTYFQNEAQLDKSGLPSDRFFAERPEGSVSTLKIQRTQQEDSAVYLCASSQGQGPYEQYFGPGTRLTVT.

The rearrangement links TRBV7-9 to TRBJ2-1; 7 nucleotides align to TRBD1. The length of the CDR3 is 13 residues. J lost 7 bases, V lost 3 bases, and 3 bases had no gene match. CDR1 and CDR2 (germline): SEHNR, FQNEAQ (reference sequence). DNA for the CDR3: TGTGCCAGCAGCTTTGAACAGGGGAATGAGCAGTTCTTC. Residues: CASSFEQGNEQFF.

The chain couples TRBV29-1 to TRBJ2-3; 8 bases match TRBD2. This CDR3 spans 14 amino acids. CDR1 is SQVTM, CDR2 ANQGSEA, per germline. With V trimmed by 4 bases and J by 7 bases, 10 bases remained unmatched. The CDR3 sequence: CSVGTRGGGYTQYF. In DNA, the CDR3 is TGCAGCGTTGGGACCCGGGGGGGCGGGTATACGCAGTATTTT.

This chain's CDR3 is CATSRNIGTGSYEQYF. The CDR3 DNA reads as TGTGCCACCAGCAGAAACATTGGGACAGGGTCCTACGAGCAGTACTTC. The chain is built from TRBV15 and TRBJ2-7; 9 nucleotides line up with TRBD1. V shed 2 bases, J shed 1 base, and the junction held 6 bases outside the gene matches. The CDR3 spans 16 residues. Germline CDR1 reads LNHNV; CDR2 reads YYDKDF (reference sequence). The full variable domain, completed using reference TRBV15 and TRBJ2-7, is DAMVIQNPRYQVTQFGKPVTLSCSQTLNHNVMYWYQQKSSQAPKLLFHYYDKDFNNEADTPDNFQSRRPNTSFCFLDIRSPGLGDTAMYLCATSRNIGTGSYEQYFGPGTRLTVT.